This T cell receptor (beta chain) was recorded in a study of blood T cell repertoires in COVID-19. Study background: From T cells, B-cell-depleted T cells, or PBMCs came the material, which was cDNA or gDNA.

Germline CDR1 is MNHEY and CDR2 is SVGAGI. The V end was cut by 1 base, the J end by 0 bases, with 3 bases between. This CDR3 region has 13 residues. Sequencing used immunoSEQ multiplex PCR; TCRdb keeps in-frame clones, though not all of them. The sample has around 300,000 clones, 85% seen once. The source is a woman aged 50 to 65 who had recovered from COVID-19. The material sequenced was PBMCs or T cells enriched from blood (not recorded which). The V gene is TRBV6-5, the J gene TRBJ2-5, with D uncertain. This CDR3 is CASSYLNQETQYF. The CDR3, as DNA: TGTGCCAGCAGTTACTTAAACCAAGAGACCCAGTACTTC.